This TCR beta chain was obtained from a study of T cells in Graves' hyperthyroidism and ophthalmopathy. Regions amplified from RNA transcripts were the TCR beta CDR3 regions. HTBI primers were the set used in a first-round RT-PCR of the TCR CDR3. TCRdb reprocessed the multiplex PCR reads via MiXCR and lists one record per CDR3 protein. The sample has approximately 600,000 distinct CDR3 sequences, about 14% seen once; the top ten hold about 4%. V lost 8 bases and J lost 0, with 11 bases in between. The CDR3 runs 13 residues. Germline assignment: CDR1 MDHEN and CDR2 SYDVKM. V gene TRBV28 combines with J gene TRBJ2-7; possible D gene TRBD1, 6 bases. The sequencing input was blood. This clonotype was sampled from a middle-aged woman with Graves' ophthalmopathy. Written as DNA, the CDR3 is TGTGCCAGCCAACAGGGTGGCTCCTACGAGCAGTACTTC. Its protein is CASQQGGSYEQYF.